This passage covers 18 T cell receptor beta chains from one sample sequenced in a study of blood T cells in healthy people across ages. Alongside a J-beta primer mix, a sample-barcoded 5' primer served in a second PCR lasting roughly 6 to 12 cycles. Each CDR3 protein gets one entry after TCRdb re-called the 5' RACE reads with MiXCR. In the table there are approximately 1.5 million distinct CDR3 sequences, about 45% of which are singletons. The source material was blood. These receptor sequences come from a woman aged 18-29 years in good health.

This rearrangement joins TRBV4-1 to TRBJ2-7; perhaps TRBD2 as D (5 bases). The J call may be incorrect, as the DNA end agrees better with TRBJ2-5. Germline V gene sequence: CDR1 MGHRA, CDR2 YSYEKL. This CDR3 spans 14 amino acids. The CDR3 nucleotides are TGCGCCAGCAGCCAAGGAGCGGTGTTGGAGACCCAGTACTTC. Amino acids: CASSQGAVLETQYF.

This chain joins TRBV27 and TRBJ1-2; D may be TRBD1 (6 bases). The germline CDR1 and CDR2 sequences are MNHEY and SMNVEV (reference sequence). The CDR3 has 14 amino acids. With 4 bases removed from V and 2 bases from J, the gap between germline ends came to 11 bases. The CDR3 sequence is CASSYNTGNYGYTF. Written as DNA, the CDR3 is TGTGCCAGCAGTTATAATACAGGGAACTATGGCTACACCTTC.

The chain links TRBV10-3 to TRBJ2-7; TRBD1 matches at 10 bases. This CDR3 contains 15 residues. The trim removed 3 bases at V and 2 bases at J, leaving 4 bases unmatched. Per the germline V gene, CDR1 is ENHRY and CDR2 is SYGVKD. The CDR3 DNA follows: TGTGCCATCAGTGAAGGGGGACAGGGGACCTACGAGCAGTACTTC. It codes for CAISEGGQGTYEQYF.

This clonotype was seen more than once but under ten times. The chain uses TRBV6-2 or TRBV6-3 and TRBJ2-1, with TRBD1 as a possible D gene (6 bases). Trimming removed 7 bases at V and 3 bases at J, with 13 bases between. CDR1 and CDR2 from the germline V gene are MNHEY and SVGEGT. The CDR3 sequence is 14 residues long. The DNA for the CDR3 is TGTGCCAGCAACCCAGGGGAGTTCTACAATGAGCAGTTCTTC. Encoded protein: CASNPGEFYNEQFF.

The gene calls are TRBV27 and TRBJ2-2; 8 positions match TRBD1. Trimming at V came to 7 bases and at J to 6 bases, leaving 7 bases not matched to a gene. CDR3 length equals 14 residues. CDR1 is MNHEY, CDR2 SMNVEV, per germline (reference sequence). Written as DNA, the CDR3 is TGTGCCAGCAAAAGGCAGGGGGCCGCCGGGGAGCTGTTTTTT. It is translated as CASKRQGAAGELFF.

The rearrangement uses TRBV5-6 and TRBJ2-3; D is unclear. Trimming pared 3 bases from V and 2 bases from J, leaving 10 bases between. Germline V gives CDR1 SGHDT, CDR2 YYEEEE. This CDR3 comprises 14 residues. In DNA, the CDR3 is TGTGCCAGCAGCTGGTACACCCCCACAGATACGCAGTATTTT. Amino acids: CASSWYTPTDTQYF.

This clonotype has at least ten counts. The chain joins TRBV12-3 or TRBV12-4 to TRBJ1-2, with TRBD1 matching over 9 bases. V trimming: 5 bases; J trimming: 4 bases; junction bases outside the gene matches: 8. This CDR3 has 15 residues. CDR3: CASSHRGTGIYGYTF. CDR3 bases: TGTGCCAGCAGTCACCGAGGGACAGGGATCTATGGCTACACCTTC.

V usage is TRBV6-4 and J usage is TRBJ2-2; D gene unclear. The V end was cut by 3 bases, the J end by 1 base, with 3 bases between. Looked up from germline, CDR1 is MRHNA and CDR2 is SNTAGT. The CDR3 runs 13 residues. In DNA, the CDR3 is TGTGCCAGCAGTGAGAAGAACACCGGGGAGCTGTTTTTT. This sequence encodes CASSEKNTGELFF.

V gene TRBV12-3 or TRBV12-4 combines with J gene TRBJ2-5; D possibly matches TRBD1 or TRBD2 (5 bases each). Between the trimmed V and J ends, which lost 7 bases and 4 bases, there was a span of 19 bases. The CDR3 is made up of 15 amino acids. CDR3 residues: CASTRGSGEGETQYF. The CDR3 DNA sequence: TGTGCCAGCACCCGGGGCAGCGGTGAAGGAGAGACCCAGTACTTC.

The rearrangement uses TRBV5-6 and TRBJ1-2; 11 nucleotides agree with TRBD1. V dropped 5 bases and J dropped 6; count of bases not matched to a gene: 6. Germline values: CDR1 SGHDT, CDR2 YYEEEE. This CDR3 spans 14 amino acids. Here the CDR3 reads CASRVGQGANGYTF. As DNA, the CDR3 is TGTGCCAGCAGGGTCGGACAGGGGGCAAATGGCTACACCTTC.

Only a few counts were recorded for this clonotype. The chain couples TRBV4-1 to TRBJ2-1; tentatively, D is TRBD1 (6 bases). CDR3 size: 17 residues. V was shortened by 5 bases and J by 5 bases, with 22 bases between the two germline ends. CDR1 is MGHRA, CDR2 YSYEKL, per germline. This CDR3 reads CASSFQYPQGSHNEQFF. CDR3 DNA sequence: TGCGCCAGCAGCTTTCAATACCCCCAGGGGTCCCACAATGAGCAGTTCTTC.

This sequence joins TRBV6-2 or TRBV6-3 and TRBJ2-5; D gene unclear. Germline CDR1 MNHEY, CDR2 SVGEGT. V was clipped by 5 bases and J by 5 bases, with 12 bases between them. The CDR3 covers 13 residues. The CDR3 DNA reads TGTGCCAGCAGTGCGACCCAATGGGAGACCCAGTACTTC. It translates to CASSATQWETQYF.

In the case of this clonotype: At one of its ends the junction is not consistent with the germline gene, which may arise from a read error. V gene TRBV7-2 combines with J gene TRBJ1-5; D possibly corresponds to TRBD1 (5 bases). Germline loops: CDR1 SGHTA, CDR2 FQGNSA. The CDR3 covers 13 residues. The CDR3: CDSSRASNQPQHF. The CDR3 region has the DNA TGTGACAGCAGCAGGGCAAGCAATCAGCCCCAGCATTTT. Filled out from reference TRBV7-2 and TRBJ1-5, the complete variable domain reads GAGVSQSPSNKVTEKGKDVELRCDPISGHTALYWYRQSLGQGLEFLIYFQGNSAPDKSGLPSDRFSAERTGGSVSTLTIQRTQQEDSAVYLCDSSRASNQPQHFGDGTRLSIL.

The chain links TRBV5-1 to TRBJ2-2; TRBD2 is a possible D gene (5 bases). CDR3 size: 16 residues. Between the trimmed V and J ends, which lost 0 bases and 7 bases, there was a span of 16 bases. Germline loops: CDR1 SGHRS, CDR2 YFSETQ. CDR3 sequence: CASSLVSSPQGGELFF. The CDR3, as DNA: TGCGCCAGCAGCTTGGTATCTAGCCCACAAGGCGGGGAGCTGTTTTTT.

The chain carries TRBV20-1 and TRBJ2-3; 12 bases are a match to TRBD2. This CDR3 has 14 residues. Germline CDR1 is DFQATT and CDR2 is SNEGSKA (reference sequence). The J segment lost 8 bases and the V segment lost 6 bases, leaving 9 bases of the junction unmatched. This CDR3 is CSATGLAGRATQYF. The CDR3 nucleotides are TGCAGTGCAACAGGACTAGCGGGGCGGGCTACGCAGTATTTT.

The rearrangement uses TRBV20-1 and TRBJ2-1; D is ambiguous. Germline V gene data show CDR1 as DFQATT and CDR2 as SNEGSKA (reference sequence). There are 15 residues in the CDR3. V was pared by 5 bases and J by 3 bases, with 17 bases between. The CDR3 loop reads CSAPKRSPLYNEQFF. CDR3 bases: TGCAGTGCTCCCAAACGTTCCCCCCTCTACAATGAGCAGTTCTTC.

This clonotype was recorded at least ten times. The chain combines TRBV27 with TRBJ2-1; TRBD2 matches at 12 bases. The CDR3 sequence is 16 residues long. Germline V gives CDR1 MNHEY, CDR2 SMNVEV (reference sequence). Losses at the gene ends were 5 bases for V and 4 bases for J; bases not matched to a gene: 6. The CDR3 coding sequence is TGTGCCAGCAGTCTTCGGACTAGCGGGATATACAATGAGCAGTTCTTC. Protein: CASSLRTSGIYNEQFF.

This clonotype was seen once. The chain links TRBV20-1 to TRBJ2-1; D is uncertain. This CDR3 comprises 11 residues. Trimming shortened V by 4 bases and J by 5 bases, and 6 bases separated the two germline ends. CDR1 is DFQATT and CDR2 is SNEGSKA in the germline V gene (reference sequence). CDR3: CSAIPDNEQFF. The CDR3 nucleotides read TGCAGTGCTATTCCGGACAATGAGCAGTTCTTC.